The rows below give T cell receptor beta chains drawn from one sample of a study of blood T cell repertoires in COVID-19. Assay used: immunoSEQ multiplex PCR; TCRdb lists only in-frame clones, some missing. Of around 310,000 clones listed, 80% to 95% are singletons. Sequenced input: peripheral blood. The receptors shown here come from a woman aged 25-40 years with COVID-19, enrolled during active disease. Both conserved end residues are part of each CDR3. A D gene is named only where the DNA matches it firmly.

CDR3 length	V gene	D gene	J gene	CDR3 protein
11	TRBV7-2	-	TRBJ2-7	CASSPAYEQYF
17	TRBV23-1	-	TRBJ1-6	CASSIEGIRPHNSPLHF
17	TRBV27	-	TRBJ1-2	CASSLGLDSGRVYGYTF
9	TRBV21-1	-	TRBJ1-5	CASSQPQHF
18	TRBV11-2	TRBD2	TRBJ2-1	CASSFQTSGASSYNEQFF
15	TRBV27	TRBD1	TRBJ2-2	CASKMGQRNTGELFF
16	TRBV11-1	TRBD2	TRBJ2-3	CASSSRGEGFTDTQYF
16	TRBV28	TRBD2	TRBJ2-7	CASSSPRGAGVDEQYF
13	TRBV12-3/TRBV12-4	-	TRBJ1-2	CASSLWTSLGYTF
14	TRBV28	TRBD1	TRBJ1-1	CASRVDRANTEAFF
14	TRBV6-2/TRBV6-3	-	TRBJ1-5	CASSYGGLNQPQHF
15	TRBV21-1	-	TRBJ2-7	CASSKLTVPPYEQYF
14	TRBV24-1	TRBD2	TRBJ2-3	CATRGGLGTDTQYF
18	TRBV14	TRBD2	TRBJ2-1	CASSPNPGLAGAYNEQFF
16	TRBV6-6	TRBD2	TRBJ2-1	CASSYPAGGGYNEQFF
17	TRBV7-9	TRBD2	TRBJ2-1	CASSFQGIAGFNNEQFF
13	TRBV30	-	TRBJ1-6	CAWSVQPNSPLHF
17	TRBV5-1	TRBD2	TRBJ2-3	CASSLGTLSGGGDTQYF
15	TRBV15	-	TRBJ2-7	CATSRDFVRASEQYF
15	TRBV6-5	-	TRBJ1-5	CASSYSGGAVWPQHF
15	TRBV11-2	-	TRBJ1-5	CASSLVMGGNQPQHF
13	TRBV7-8	TRBD1	TRBJ1-1	CASSLPGQPEAFF
15	TRBV6-5	-	TRBJ1-2	CASRSHFWGGDGYTF
13	TRBV6-5	-	TRBJ1-4	CASSKTGEEKLFF
12	TRBV28	TRBD1	TRBJ2-1	CASSIQGHEQFF
12	TRBV20-1	-	TRBJ2-5	CSASAGQETQYF
19	TRBV7-6	TRBD2	TRBJ2-7	CASSSYPGLAGGSSYEQYF
13	TRBV24-1	-	TRBJ2-5	CATNEGYQETQYF
13	TRBV19	-	TRBJ1-2	CASAAEANYGYTF
15	TRBV24-1	-	TRBJ2-3	CATSAMPGSTDTQYF
13	TRBV5-1	TRBD1	TRBJ2-3	CASGGQGTDTQYF
15	TRBV6-6	TRBD2	TRBJ2-5	CASSRGRGRGETQYF
14	TRBV30	-	TRBJ2-1	CAWRGLSSYNEQFF
16	TRBV15	-	TRBJ1-5	CATSRGVGQANQPQHF
13	TRBV2	-	TRBJ2-7	CASLKRGIYEQYF
13	TRBV5-1	TRBD2	TRBJ2-1	CASSGTSVYEQFF
15	TRBV4-2	-	TRBJ1-1	CASSQGVREGTEAFF
14	TRBV6-1	-	TRBJ1-2	CASSETGGRYGYTF
15	TRBV11-2	TRBD1	TRBJ2-5	CASSSLQGAGETQYF
13	TRBV7-2	-	TRBJ1-3	CASSPQAGNTIYF
14	TRBV21-1	-	TRBJ2-5	CASPRGGVRETQYF
14	TRBV30	TRBD1	TRBJ2-7	CAWDRGRLNHEQYF
14	TRBV7-2	TRBD2	TRBJ2-2	CASSLLAAAGELFF
15	TRBV7-3	TRBD1	TRBJ1-5	CASSLRQGAHQPQHF
13	TRBV7-3	TRBD1	TRBJ2-1	CASSSGQGNEQFF
15	TRBV6-6	-	TRBJ2-7	CASSYSEVGSGEQYF